The clone carrying this T cell receptor beta chain was recorded a few times. What it recognizes is unknown. The CDR3 length is 15 residues. Unmatched junction bases numbered 9, after V lost 4 bases and J lost 8 bases. Looked up from germline, CDR1 is SGHAT and CDR2 is FQNNGV. This specimen comes from a study of T cells in Graves' hyperthyroidism and ophthalmopathy. Study-wide results and limits: The authors' 13 V-J model separated ophthalmopathy from stable hyperthyroidism. Model output signaled ophthalmopathy a median approximately six months ahead of onset.

Template material for amplifying TCR beta CDR3 regions consisted of RNA transcripts. Primed by the HTBI set, a first-round RT-PCR was run on the TCR CDR3. TCRdb re-called the multiplex PCR reads with MiXCR, one entry per CDR3 protein. The sample has about 540,000 distinct CDR3 sequences, about 43% seen once; the top ten hold around 8%. Across 18 months, stable Graves' hyperthyroidism was marked by no progression to ophthalmopathy. The sample consisted of peripheral blood or thyroid tissue (not recorded which). The clonotype originates from a woman aged 18-35 years with Graves' hyperthyroidism. The chain employs TRBV11-2 and TRBJ2-3, with 10 bases fitting TRBD2. The DNA for the CDR3 is TGTGCCAGCAGCTACAAGCGGGAGGGCCAGGTTACGCAGTATTTT. This translates into CASSYKREGQVTQYF.